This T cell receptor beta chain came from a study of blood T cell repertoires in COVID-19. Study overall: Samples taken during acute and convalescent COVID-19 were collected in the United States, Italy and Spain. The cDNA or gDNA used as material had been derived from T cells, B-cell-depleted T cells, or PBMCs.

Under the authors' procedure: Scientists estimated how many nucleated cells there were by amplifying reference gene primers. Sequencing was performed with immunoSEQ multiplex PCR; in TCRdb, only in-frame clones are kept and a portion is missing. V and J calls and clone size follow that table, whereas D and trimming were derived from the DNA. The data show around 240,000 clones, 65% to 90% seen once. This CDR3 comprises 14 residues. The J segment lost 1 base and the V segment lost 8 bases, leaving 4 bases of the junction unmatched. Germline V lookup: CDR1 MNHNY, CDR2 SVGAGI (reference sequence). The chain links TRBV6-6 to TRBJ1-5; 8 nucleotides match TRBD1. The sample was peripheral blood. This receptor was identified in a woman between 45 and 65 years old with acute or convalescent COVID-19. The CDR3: CASAGTGSNQPQHF. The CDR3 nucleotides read TGTGCCAGCGCCGGGACAGGAAGCAATCAGCCCCAGCATTTT.